The next 30 T cell receptor beta chains were all read from a single sample in a study of graft-versus-host responses after intestinal transplantation. These TCRs are of unknown antigen specificity. The method was immunoSEQ multiplex PCR; TCRdb's version includes in-frame clones alone and lacks a portion of them. The table lists some 120,000 clones, more than 80% of them singletons, with approximately 0.22% in the top ten. This material consisted of unstimulated CD4+ T cells sorted from spleen or lymph node cells, taken before transplant. The receptors were gathered from a human donor who was the organ donor for an intestinal transplant.

This chain joins TRBV29-1 and TRBJ2-3, with D unclear. The germline CDR1 and CDR2 sequences are SQVTM and ANQGSEA. The CDR3 runs 14 residues. V lost 0 bases to trimming and J lost 1 base, with 8 bases between them. The CDR3 reads CSVEDRYGTDTQYF. For the CDR3, the DNA is TGCAGCGTTGAAGATAGATACGGCACAGATACGCAGTATTTT.

This clone was detected only once. CDR3 protein: CASSYRRVETQYF. The CDR3 DNA sequence: TGTGCCAGCAGTTACCGAAGAGTAGAGACCCAGTACTTC. The chain employs TRBV6-5 and TRBJ2-5; the D is unclear. V was clipped by 2 bases and J by 4 bases, with 8 bases between them. Germline CDR1 reads MNHEY; CDR2 reads SVGAGI. This CDR3 has 13 residues.

The chain joins TRBV18 to TRBJ2-5, with D tentatively TRBD1 (6 bases). CDR3 length equals 14 residues. Germline CDR1 reads KGHSH; CDR2 reads LQKENI. Trimming removed 2 bases at V and 2 bases at J, with 9 bases between. The CDR3, as DNA: TGTGCCAGCTCACCAGGGGACATTCAAGAGACCCAGTACTTC. Its protein is CASSPGDIQETQYF.

The chain is built from TRBV5-6 and TRBJ2-3; maybe TRBD2 (6 bases). Trimming removed 4 bases from V and 2 bases from J, with 17 bases in between. CDR1 SGHDT and CDR2 YYEEEE come from the germline V gene. This CDR3 spans 16 amino acids. Here the CDR3 DNA reads TGTGCCAGCAGCCTGATAAAGGAGGGATTCACAGATACGCAGTATTTT. Protein: CASSLIKEGFTDTQYF.

The gene calls are TRBV7-3 and TRBJ1-2; 8 positions match TRBD1. V lost 5 bases and J lost 5; bases outside the gene matches: 7. The V gene's germline CDR1 is SGHTA and CDR2 FQGTGA. The CDR3 runs 14 residues. The CDR3 here is CASSPTGDGYGYTF. As DNA, the CDR3 is TGTGCCAGCAGCCCGACAGGGGATGGGTATGGCTACACCTTC.

With respect to this clone: Additional DNA sequences in this sample encode the identical CDR3. V and J are TRBV18 and TRBJ2-7, with D maybe TRBD1 (5 bases). Germline V gene data show CDR1 as KGHSH and CDR2 as LQKENI. V lost 2 bases and J lost 4, with 6 bases in between. The CDR3 length is 12 residues. As DNA, the CDR3 is TGTGCCAGCTCACCAGGGGCATACGAGCAGTACTTC. Amino acid sequence: CASSPGAYEQYF.

The chain carries TRBV5-4 and TRBJ2-7; 7 nucleotides match TRBD1. CDR3 length: 14 amino acids. The ends lost 0 bases at V and 6 bases at J; junction bases unmatched: 6. CDR1 SGHNT and CDR2 YYREEE come from the germline V gene (reference sequence). The CDR3 DNA reads as TGTGCCAGCAGCTTGGTAGGGGGCGAAACCGAGCAGTACTTC. It yields the protein CASSLVGGETEQYF.

V usage is TRBV27 and J usage is TRBJ1-4; tentatively, D is TRBD1 (5 bases). V was clipped by 6 bases and J by 5 bases, with 13 bases between them. The CDR3 spans 14 residues. The germline gives CDR1 MNHEY, CDR2 SMNVEV (reference sequence). CDR3 sequence (DNA): TGTGCCAGCAGCCCCGGGACGTCGAATGAAAAACTGTTTTTT. It is translated as CASSPGTSNEKLFF.

V and J are TRBV7-9 and TRBJ2-1; 14 bases are a match to TRBD2. The CDR3 runs 17 residues. Germline V gives CDR1 SEHNR, CDR2 FQNEAQ (reference sequence). V was clipped by 5 bases and J by 4 bases; unmatched bases: 7. The CDR3 loop is CASSPGLAGGLYNEQFF. In nucleotides, the CDR3 is TGTGCCAGCAGCCCAGGACTAGCGGGAGGTCTATACAATGAGCAGTTCTTC.

V is TRBV5-5 and J is TRBJ1-3; D is undetermined. In germline, CDR1 is SGHKS, CDR2 YYEKEE (reference sequence). Trimming removed 1 base at V and 4 bases at J, with 9 bases between. This CDR3 has 14 residues. The CDR3: CASSLWGYGNTIYF. The DNA of the CDR3 is TGTGCCAGCAGCTTGTGGGGATACGGAAACACCATATATTTT.

The chain is built from TRBV5-1 and TRBJ2-3, with 12 bases fitting TRBD2. Looked up from germline, CDR1 is SGHRS and CDR2 is YFSETQ. There are 20 residues in the CDR3. The J segment lost 3 bases and the V segment lost 0 bases, leaving 14 bases of the junction unmatched. The CDR3 DNA reads TGCGCCAGCAGCTTGGCCCGGGCTAGCGGGAGGGCGCAGTTTACAGATACGCAGTATTTT. This codes for CASSLARASGRAQFTDTQYF.

With regard to this clone: This CDR3 is missing its conserved last phenylalanine or tryptophan, likely due to a read error. V usage is TRBV19 and J usage is TRBJ1-5; D unclear. Germline assignment: CDR1 LNHDA and CDR2 SQIVND (reference sequence). Between the trimmed V and J ends, which lost 3 bases and 6 bases, there was a span of 12 bases. The CDR3 spans 14 residues. For the CDR3, the DNA is TGTGCCAGTAGTATGGGTGAAAAAGGTCAGCCCCAGCATCTT. It translates to CASSMGEKGQPQHL.

The genes are TRBV7-2 and TRBJ2-1; D is perhaps TRBD2 (6 bases). This CDR3 is 14 amino acids long. Germline V gene lookup returns CDR1 SGHTA and CDR2 FQGNSA. V was cut by 8 bases and J by 2 bases, with 13 bases left in between. For the CDR3, the DNA is TGTGCCAGCTGCTCGGCGGGACCCTACAATGAGCAGTTCTTC. This codes for CASCSAGPYNEQFF.

V gene TRBV9 combines with J gene TRBJ1-4; TRBD1 might be the D (6 bases). The CDR3 is made up of 15 amino acids. V dropped 0 bases and J dropped 4 bases, with 10 bases sitting between them. Germline V gene sequence: CDR1 SGDLS, CDR2 YYNGEE. CDR3 loop: CASSVGGGLNEKLFF. The CDR3 coding sequence is TGTGCCAGCAGCGTAGGCGGGGGCCTTAATGAAAAACTGTTTTTT.

This sequence joins TRBV9 and TRBJ2-5, with D tentatively TRBD1 or TRBD2 (5 bases each). The CDR3 contains 16 residues. In germline, CDR1 is SGDLS, CDR2 YYNGEE. V was shortened by 4 bases and J by 5 bases, with 21 bases between the two germline ends. CDR3 residues: CASSLRPGPPTETQYF. The CDR3 bases are TGTGCCAGCAGCTTAAGGCCGGGACCTCCAACGGAGACCCAGTACTTC.

The chain uses TRBV7-2 and TRBJ2-2, with 7 bases lining up with TRBD2. This CDR3 contains 15 residues. Trimming removed 0 bases from V and 5 bases from J; junction bases left unmatched: 3. Germline-derived CDR1 and CDR2 are SGHTA and FQGNSA. CDR3 loop: CASSLAAGVTGELFF. DNA for the CDR3: TGTGCCAGCAGCTTAGCGGCGGGAGTGACCGGGGAGCTGTTTTTT.

This rearrangement joins TRBV7-6 to TRBJ2-5, with 11 bases fitting TRBD2. CDR1 and CDR2 from the germline V gene are SGHVS and FNYEAQ. The CDR3 consists of 14 residues. The V segment lost 5 bases and the J segment 7 bases; nucleotides outside the gene matches: 6. The CDR3 protein is CASSGTSGQGTQYF. CDR3 sequence (DNA): TGTGCCAGCAGCGGGACTAGCGGACAGGGGACCCAGTACTTC.

The chain carries TRBV5-1 and TRBJ2-7; no reliable D call. V was clipped by 0 bases and J by 3 bases, with 7 bases between them. Germline CDR1 is SGHRS and CDR2 is YFSETQ. This CDR3 has 13 amino acids. The CDR3 coding sequence is TGCGCCAGCAGCTTGGCCGCCGGCTACGAGCAGTACTTC. This encodes CASSLAAGYEQYF.

This rearrangement joins TRBV19 to TRBJ2-5, with TRBD2 as a possible D gene (5 bases). The germline V gene has CDR1 LNHDA and CDR2 SQIVND (reference sequence). V was shortened by 3 bases and J by 0 bases, with 11 bases between the two germline ends. The CDR3 has 15 residues. The CDR3: CASSIGWRDQETQYF. The CDR3 DNA reads as TGTGCCAGTAGTATTGGCTGGCGGGACCAAGAGACCCAGTACTTC.

This rearrangement joins TRBV5-1 to TRBJ2-5, with 13 bases fitting TRBD2. V lost 0 bases and J lost 2; bases outside the gene matches: 4. CDR1 and CDR2 (germline): SGHRS, YFSETQ. The CDR3 has 17 residues. This CDR3 is CASSLAGTSGVQETQYF. Written as DNA, the CDR3 is TGCGCCAGCAGCTTGGCCGGGACTAGCGGGGTTCAAGAGACCCAGTACTTC.

This chain joins TRBV27 and TRBJ2-7; 10 nucleotides line up with TRBD2. Germline CDR1 is MNHEY and CDR2 is SMNVEV (reference sequence). The CDR3 runs to 18 residues. V lost 2 bases to trimming and J lost 1 base; unmatched junction nucleotides: 11. CDR3 sequence reads: CASSLRASGSPVSYEQYF. CDR3 nucleotides: TGTGCCAGCAGTTTAAGGGCTAGCGGGAGCCCTGTTTCCTACGAGCAGTACTTC.

The chain combines TRBV7-8 with TRBJ2-7; D is tentatively TRBD1 or TRBD2 (5 bases each). The ends were cut back, 5 bases at V and 6 bases at J, with 14 bases in the middle. Germline V gives CDR1 SGHVS, CDR2 FQNEAQ. This CDR3 has 13 amino acids. DNA for the CDR3: TGTGCCAGCAGCGGACCGGACGGGGCCGAGCAGTACTTC. It encodes CASSGPDGAEQYF.

The genes are TRBV6-1 and TRBJ1-3; D remains unclear. Trimming removed 8 bases at V and 4 bases at J, with 15 bases between. Germline V gene lookup returns CDR1 MNHNS and CDR2 SASEGT. CDR3 size: 14 residues. The CDR3 protein is CASGEGWKGNTIYF. The DNA for the CDR3 is TGTGCCAGCGGAGAGGGATGGAAGGGAAACACCATATATTTT.

Here the CDR3 DNA reads TGTGCCAGCAGTTACAGGGACCTAGGCGAGCAGTACTTC. The encoded protein is CASSYRDLGEQYF. The V call is TRBV6-5, the J call TRBJ2-7; D could derive from TRBD1 or TRBD2 (5 bases each). The CDR3 extends over 13 amino acids. Germline CDR1 MNHEY, CDR2 SVGAGI. V was clipped by 2 bases and J by 6 bases, with 11 bases between them.

This clone has only one observation. The J gene is TRBJ2-1, the V gene TRBV29-1; TRBD2 might be the D (6 bases). CDR1 is SQVTM and CDR2 is ANQGSEA in the germline V gene. V lost 4 bases and J lost 2, with 12 bases in between. CDR3 length: 14 amino acids. In DNA form, the CDR3 reads TGCAGCGTTGTGCCGGGGGAGGCCTACAATGAGCAGTTCTTC. Its protein product is CSVVPGEAYNEQFF.

This sequence joins TRBV6-6 and TRBJ1-3; TRBD1 aligns across 8 bases. This CDR3 contains 14 residues. Germline V gene data show CDR1 as MNHNY and CDR2 as SVGAGI (reference sequence). The trim removed 6 bases at V and 7 bases at J, leaving 8 bases unmatched. The CDR3 here is CASSQAGGRNTIYF. The CDR3, as DNA: TGTGCCAGCAGCCAAGCAGGGGGCAGGAACACCATATATTTT.

This chain uses TRBV2 with TRBJ1-5; the D is unclear. Trimming removed 3 bases from V and 3 bases from J, with 12 bases in between. The germline gives CDR1 SNHLY, CDR2 FYNNEI. This CDR3 has 15 amino acids. The CDR3: CASSESGWDNQPQHF. In DNA form, the CDR3 reads TGTGCCAGCAGTGAGTCGGGTTGGGACAATCAGCCCCAGCATTTT. The full variable domain, rest sourced from reference TRBV2 and TRBJ1-5, is EPEVTQTPSHQVTQMGQEVILRCVPISNHLYFYWYRQILGQKVEFLVSFYNNEISEKSEIFDDQFSVERPDGSNFTLKIRSTKLEDSAMYFCASSESGWDNQPQHFGDGTRLSIL.

The V gene is TRBV5-1, the J gene TRBJ2-2; maybe TRBD2 (6 bases). The germline V and J ends were trimmed by 4 bases and 5 bases, with 12 bases remaining between them. Germline CDR1 is SGHRS and CDR2 is YFSETQ. The CDR3 runs 14 residues. CDR3 coding DNA: TGCGCCAGCAGCCCACCGCGGGGAACCGGGGAGCTGTTTTTT. This sequence encodes CASSPPRGTGELFF.

The CDR3, as DNA: TGCGCCAGCAAGGCGGGACTAGCGGGAGTTGATACGCAGTATTTT. Encoded protein: CASKAGLAGVDTQYF. The chain combines TRBV5-1 with TRBJ2-3; 14 bases match TRBD2. The germline V gene has CDR1 SGHRS and CDR2 YFSETQ. J lost 6 bases, V lost 6 bases, and 6 bases had no gene match. The CDR3 length is 15 residues.

The chain uses TRBV5-1 and TRBJ1-2, with D possibly matching TRBD1 (5 bases). This CDR3 is built from 13 residues. From germline, CDR1 is SGHRS and CDR2 YFSETQ. Trimming took 4 bases from V and 3 from J, leaving 10 bases between them. The CDR3 bases are TGCGCCAGCAGCGAGGACATTTACTATGGCTACACCTTC. As protein: CASSEDIYYGYTF.